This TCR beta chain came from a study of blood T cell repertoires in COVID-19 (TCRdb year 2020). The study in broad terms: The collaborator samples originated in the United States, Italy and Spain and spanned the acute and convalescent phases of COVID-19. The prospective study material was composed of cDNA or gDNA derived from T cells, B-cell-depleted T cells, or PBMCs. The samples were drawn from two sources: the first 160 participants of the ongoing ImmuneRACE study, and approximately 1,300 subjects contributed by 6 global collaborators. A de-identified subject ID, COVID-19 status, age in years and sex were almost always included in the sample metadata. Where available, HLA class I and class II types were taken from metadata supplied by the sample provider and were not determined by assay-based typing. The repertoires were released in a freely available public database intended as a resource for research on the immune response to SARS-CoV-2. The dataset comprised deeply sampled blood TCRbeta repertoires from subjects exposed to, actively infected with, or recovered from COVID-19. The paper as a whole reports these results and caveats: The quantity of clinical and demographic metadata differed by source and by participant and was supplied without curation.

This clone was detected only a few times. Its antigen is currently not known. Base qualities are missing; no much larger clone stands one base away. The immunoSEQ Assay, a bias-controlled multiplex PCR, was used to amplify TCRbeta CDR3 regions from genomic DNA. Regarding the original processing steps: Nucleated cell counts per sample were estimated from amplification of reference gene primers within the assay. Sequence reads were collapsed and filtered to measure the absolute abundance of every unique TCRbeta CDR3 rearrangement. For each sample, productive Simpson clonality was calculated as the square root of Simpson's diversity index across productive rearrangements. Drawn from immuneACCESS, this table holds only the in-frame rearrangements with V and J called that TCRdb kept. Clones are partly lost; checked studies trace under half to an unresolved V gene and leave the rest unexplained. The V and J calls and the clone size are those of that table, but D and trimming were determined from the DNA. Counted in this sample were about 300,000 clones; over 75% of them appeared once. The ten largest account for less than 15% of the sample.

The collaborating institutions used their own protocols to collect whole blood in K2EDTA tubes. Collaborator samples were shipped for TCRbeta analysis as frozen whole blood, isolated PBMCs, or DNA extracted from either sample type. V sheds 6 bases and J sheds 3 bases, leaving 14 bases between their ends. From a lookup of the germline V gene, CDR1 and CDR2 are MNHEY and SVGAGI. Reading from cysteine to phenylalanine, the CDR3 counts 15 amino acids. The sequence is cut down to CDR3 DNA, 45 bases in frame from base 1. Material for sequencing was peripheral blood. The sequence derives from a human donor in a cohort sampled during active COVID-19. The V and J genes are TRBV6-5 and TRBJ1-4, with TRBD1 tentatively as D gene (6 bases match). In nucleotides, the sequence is TGTGCCAGCAGGCCGGCGGGGGCGGCTAATGAAAAACTGTTTTTT. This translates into CASRPAGAANEKLFF.